These T cell receptor beta chains were read from a single sample in a study of naive CD8 T cells in extremely preterm neonates. The repertoire was sequenced with immunoSEQ multiplex PCR; TCRdb's copy has only in-frame clones and lacks some. The repertoire consists of roughly 5,000 clones, with over 95% occurring once and the leading ten covering around 0.5%. The source material was naive CD8+ T cells from blood. These receptors were collected from a human donor in good health. The conserved cysteine and the conserved F or W are not part of the CDR3 here. D genes are given only for firm matches.

d_call	cdr3_length	v_call	j_call	cdr3_aa
-	12	TRBV5-1	TRBJ2-7	ASSSGGLSYEQY
TRBD2	13	TRBV7-9	TRBJ2-1	ASSAIAGGPSEQF
TRBD2	12	TRBV27	TRBJ2-3	ASSLGGRGDTQY
-	14	TRBV4-2	TRBJ2-7	ASSQDGARMGHEQY
TRBD2	13	TRBV27	TRBJ2-1	ASSLRLAGNNEQF
TRBD2	12	TRBV7-9	TRBJ2-1	ASSPSGGYNEQF
TRBD1	15	TRBV9	TRBJ2-6	ASSPGQGISGANVLT
-	12	TRBV7-3	TRBJ2-1	ATIAETSYNEQF
-	11	TRBV5-1	TRBJ2-7	ASSLVSGYEQY
-	13	TRBV9	TRBJ2-1	ASSVGQNPYNEQF
-	11	TRBV10-3	TRBJ2-1	AISDRGYNEQF
-	11	TRBV5-6	TRBJ2-4	ASNSGAGNIQY
-	11	TRBV19	TRBJ2-1	ASSNVRGNEQF
-	13	TRBV5-1	TRBJ2-7	ASSPLGGSSYEQY
-	10	TRBV7-9	TRBJ2-1	ASSPGARGQF
TRBD1	14	TRBV4-1	TRBJ1-2	ASSQDLGQANYGYT
TRBD1	12	TRBV2	TRBJ2-7	ASSEGTGSYEQY
-	9	TRBV5-4	TRBJ1-4	ASSRGEKLF
TRBD1	12	TRBV29-1	TRBJ1-2	SVGADRPNYGYT
-	11	TRBV7-8	TRBJ2-1	ASSRTGPSEQF
-	10	TRBV7-9	TRBJ1-1	ASSLFGTEAF
-	10	TRBV12-5	TRBJ2-7	ASGSVNYEQY
-	10	TRBV29-1	TRBJ1-2	SVELGLYGYT
-	14	TRBV7-9	TRBJ2-5	ASSLKNEGVDRTQY
TRBD1	13	TRBV25-1	TRBJ1-3	ASSERNSGGYTIY
TRBD2	11	TRBV10-3	TRBJ2-7	AISLTSGYEQY
-	11	TRBV19	TRBJ2-7	ASSTGYSYEQY
-	12	TRBV7-9	TRBJ2-1	ASSPRARGNEQF
-	14	TRBV11-2	TRBJ2-3	ASTDLARTVADTQY
-	12	TRBV29-1	TRBJ2-1	SSTLVDSNNEQF
-	13	TRBV15	TRBJ1-5	ATSRVRVGNQPQH
-	16	TRBV7-9	TRBJ1-2	ASSYTSGATIRGYGYT